This record covers a single T cell receptor beta chain. Its antigen is unidentified. UMIs were added to TCR cDNA along with a universal primer site when it was made by 5'RACE template switching. TCRdb re-called the 5' RACE reads through MiXCR, storing one row per CDR3 protein. The table lists 150,000 to 200,000 distinct CDR3 sequences, approximately 9.7% of them singletons. The sample comes from a study of T cells after yellow fever vaccination. Findings and limits, study-wide: Just a small share of clonotypes turned up in the CD4 compartment as well as the CD8 compartment. Highly abundant clonotypes carried over from the bulk population could end up in FACS-sorted repertoires as contaminants. Boosting was followed by the reappearance of most primary-vaccination clones (about 97% CD4, about 89% CD8).

The CDR3 is 16 residues long. Per the germline V gene, CDR1 is MNHEY and CDR2 is SMNVEV (reference sequence). V shed 2 bases and J 1 base; nucleotides not matched to a gene: 5. The chain has TRBV27 and TRBJ1-1, with 9 nucleotides matching TRBD1. The TCR originated in a young man who received the YFV17D yellow fever vaccine. The sample in question was CD8+ T cells sorted from PBMCs, obtained 45 days after the yellow fever booster vaccination. The CDR3, as DNA: TGTGCCAGCAGTTTAAGGGACAGGGAATCGAACACTGAAGCTTTCTTT. Its translation is CASSLRDRESNTEAFF.